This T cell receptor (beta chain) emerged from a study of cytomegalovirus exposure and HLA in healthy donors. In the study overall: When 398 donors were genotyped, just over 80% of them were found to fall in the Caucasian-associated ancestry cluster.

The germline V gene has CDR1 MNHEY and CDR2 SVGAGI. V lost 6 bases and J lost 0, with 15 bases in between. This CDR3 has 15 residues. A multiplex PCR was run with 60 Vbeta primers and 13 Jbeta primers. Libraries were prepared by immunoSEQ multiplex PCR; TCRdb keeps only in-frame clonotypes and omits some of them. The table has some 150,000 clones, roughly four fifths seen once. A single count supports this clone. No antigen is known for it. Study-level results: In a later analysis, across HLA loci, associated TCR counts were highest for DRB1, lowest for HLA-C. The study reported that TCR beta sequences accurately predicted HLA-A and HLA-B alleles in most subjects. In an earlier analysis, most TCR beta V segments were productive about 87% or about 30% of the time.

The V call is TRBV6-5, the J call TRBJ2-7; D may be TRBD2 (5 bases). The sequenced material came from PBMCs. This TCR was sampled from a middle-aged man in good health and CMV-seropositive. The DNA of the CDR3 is TGTGCCAGCAGCGACTACGGTTCGAGCTCCTACGAGCAGTACTTC. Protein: CASSDYGSSSYEQYF.